Listed below are T cell receptor beta chains from one sample, sequenced in a study of T cell changes during pregnancy in multiple sclerosis. Produced via immunoSEQ multiplex PCR; TCRdb's table is partial and in-frame only. This table has tens of thousands of clones, 70% to 90% appearing once. This specimen consisted of peripheral blood, obtained after pregnancy. The receptors originated from a female donor with multiple sclerosis, enrolled in a pregnancy study. CDR3s include the opening cysteine and the closing phenylalanine or tryptophan. The D gene is left open where the match is weak. Clone sizes are given selectively: once, few, many, or a class where the clone is expanded.

v_call	d_call	clone_size	j_call	cdr3_aa	cdr3_nt
TRBV6-6	TRBD1	-	TRBJ1-5	CASRKQGAYSNQPQHF	TGTGCCAGCAGGAAACAGGGGGCGTATAGCAATCAGCCCCAGCATTTT
TRBV4-1	TRBD1	-	TRBJ2-7	CASSQDPTGHEQYF	TGCGCCAGCAGCCAAGACCCGACAGGGCACGAGCAGTACTTC
TRBV4-1	-	-	TRBJ2-7	CASSQNRGPAHEQYF	TGCGCCAGCAGCCAAAACCGAGGGCCGGCCCACGAGCAGTACTTC
TRBV7-6	TRBD1	-	TRBJ1-6	CASSTRDRDNSPLHF	TGTGCCAGCAGCACACGCGACAGGGATAATTCACCCCTCCACTTT
TRBV28	TRBD1	-	TRBJ1-3	CASSSFRRGWGNTIYF	TGTGCCAGCAGTTCCTTCCGCAGGGGGTGGGGAAACACCATATATTTT
TRBV9	TRBD2	-	TRBJ2-7	CASSLGPGLHYEQYF	TGTGCCAGCAGCCTCGGACCGGGACTACACTACGAGCAGTACTTC
TRBV30	-	-	TRBJ1-3	CAWSVTQGNTIYF	TGTGCCTGGAGTGTTACCCAGGGAAACACCATATATTTT
TRBV15	TRBD1	few	TRBJ1-1	CATSTHRGTEAFF	TGTGCCACCAGCACACACAGGGGAACTGAAGCTTTCTTT
TRBV28	TRBD2	-	TRBJ2-3	CASSFVVAGVNTQYF	TGTGCCAGCAGTTTCGTGGTAGCGGGGGTGAATACGCAGTATTTT
TRBV28	TRBD2	-	TRBJ2-3	CASRGLAGATTDTQYF	TGTGCCAGCAGGGGACTAGCGGGGGCCACCACAGATACGCAGTATTTT
TRBV5-1	-	-	TRBJ1-2	CASSDIQGSGYTF	TGCGCCAGCAGCGACATACAGGGCTCGGGCTACACCTTC
TRBV7-2	-	-	TRBJ2-5	CASSPGQRGEETQYF	TGTGCCAGCAGCCCGGGACAGAGGGGGGAAGAGACCCAGTACTTC
TRBV10-2	-	-	TRBJ1-3	CASSEGGKENTIYF	TGCGCCAGCAGTGAGGGGGGGAAGGAAAACACCATATATTTT
TRBV10-3	-	-	TRBJ2-3	CAISRQAFTDTQYF	TGTGCCATCAGTCGGCAGGCCTTCACAGATACGCAGTATTTT
TRBV7-2	-	-	TRBJ1-1	CASSARGGTEAFF	TGTGCCAGCAGCGCTAGGGGGGGAACTGAAGCTTTCTTT
TRBV6-6	-	-	TRBJ1-5	CASSAADNQPQHF	TGTGCCAGCAGTGCGGCAGACAATCAGCCCCAGCATTTT
TRBV9	TRBD2	-	TRBJ2-7	CASSVGSGNYEQYF	TGTGCCAGCAGCGTAGGTAGCGGGAACTACGAGCAGTACTTC
TRBV19	-	-	TRBJ1-1	CASSVTLNTEAFF	TGTGCCAGTAGTGTGACACTGAACACTGAAGCTTTCTTT
TRBV12-5	TRBD2	-	TRBJ2-3	CASGSGLAGAADTQYF	TGTGCTAGTGGTTCCGGACTAGCGGGGGCTGCAGATACGCAGTATTTT
TRBV5-1	-	-	TRBJ2-7	CASRRAGESSYEQYF	TGCGCCAGCAGACGGGCCGGGGAAAGCTCCTACGAGCAGTACTTC
TRBV30	-	-	TRBJ1-2	CAWLDYSGRAVLGGYTF	TGTGCCTGGCTCGACTACTCTGGAAGGGCGGTCCTCGGTGGCTACACCTTC
TRBV6-1	-	-	TRBJ1-2	CASRRQAHLNYGYTF	TGTGCCAGCAGGAGACAGGCCCACCTCAACTATGGCTACACCTTC
TRBV5-4	-	-	TRBJ1-3	CASSLYGGTGNTIYF	TGTGCCAGCAGCTTGTACGGGGGGACTGGAAACACCATATATTTT
TRBV5-6	-	-	TRBJ1-2	CASSLFHPGLYGYTF	TGTGCCAGCAGCTTATTCCATCCAGGCCTCTATGGCTACACCTTC
TRBV7-9	-	-	TRBJ1-2	CASSFPGLSYGYTF	TGTGCCAGCAGCTTCCCCGGGTTGAGCTATGGCTACACCTTC
TRBV6-5	-	-	TRBJ1-2	CASRPTVNYGYTF	TGTGCCAGCAGACCGACAGTCAACTATGGCTACACCTTC
TRBV9	TRBD1	-	TRBJ2-1	CASSGGGTGSVRSYNEQFF	TGTGCCAGCAGCGGGGGGGGGACAGGGTCCGTAAGGTCCTACAATGAGCAGTTCTTC
TRBV4-1	-	-	TRBJ2-5	CASSKGIVKETQYF	TGCGCCAGCTCCAAGGGGATCGTCAAAGAGACCCAGTACTTC
TRBV5-5	-	-	TRBJ1-1	CASSHGGGYSTAEAFF	TGTGCCAGCAGCCACGGTGGAGGGTATTCAACAGCGGAAGCTTTCTTT
TRBV7-8	TRBD2	-	TRBJ2-3	CASSPPPFLAGPDTQYF	TGTGCCAGCAGCCCTCCCCCTTTTCTAGCGGGGCCAGATACGCAGTATTTT
TRBV29-1	-	-	TRBJ2-5	CSIRRGGQETQYF	TGCAGCATTCGGAGGGGCGGACAAGAGACCCAGTACTTC
TRBV5-1	-	-	TRBJ2-1	CASSLTSNSYNEQFF	TGCGCCAGCAGCTTGACTAGTAACTCCTACAATGAGCAGTTCTTC
TRBV28	TRBD1	once	TRBJ1-4	CASKFTGDSEKLFF	TGTGCCAGCAAGTTTACAGGGGATAGTGAAAAACTGTTTTTT
TRBV5-4	TRBD1	-	TRBJ1-2	CASSVSRDRLYGYTF	TGTGCCAGCAGCGTAAGCCGGGACAGGCTTTATGGCTACACCTTC
TRBV5-6	TRBD1	once	TRBJ1-2	CASSGWTGTNYGYTF	TGTGCCAGCAGCGGCTGGACAGGGACGAACTATGGCTACACCTTC
TRBV5-1	TRBD2	-	TRBJ2-1	CASSFGGGDNEQFF	TGCGCCAGCAGCTTCGGCGGGGGGGACAATGAGCAGTTCTTC
TRBV7-2	TRBD2	-	TRBJ2-3	CASSLGGEGDPLEYF	TGTGCCAGCAGCTTAGGAGGGGAGGGAGACCCCTTGGAGTATTTT
TRBV5-1	TRBD2	-	TRBJ2-1	CASTPRHRLAGGRYNEQFF	TGCGCCAGCACCCCACGACACAGACTAGCGGGGGGGCGTTACAATGAGCAGTTCTTC
TRBV28	TRBD2	-	TRBJ2-7	CASSTYSGGLAYYEQYF	TGTGCCAGCAGTACATACTCCGGAGGACTAGCGTACTACGAGCAGTACTTC
TRBV20-1	-	-	TRBJ2-1	CSATGDNEQFF	TGCAGTGCTACAGGGGACAATGAGCAGTTCTTC
TRBV5-4	TRBD1	-	TRBJ1-1	CASSLNGQANTEAFF	TGTGCCAGCAGCTTAAACGGACAGGCGAACACTGAAGCTTTCTTT
TRBV30	-	-	TRBJ1-1	CAWSRNTEAFF	TGTGCCTGGAGCCGTAACACTGAAGCTTTCTTT
TRBV10-1	-	-	TRBJ1-4	CASSESSEKLFF	TGCGCCAGCAGTGAGTCCTCTGAAAAACTGTTTTTT
TRBV5-4	TRBD1	once	TRBJ1-6	CASSLDRGRGSPLHF	TGTGCCAGCAGCTTGGACAGGGGCCGAGGTTCACCCCTCCACTTT